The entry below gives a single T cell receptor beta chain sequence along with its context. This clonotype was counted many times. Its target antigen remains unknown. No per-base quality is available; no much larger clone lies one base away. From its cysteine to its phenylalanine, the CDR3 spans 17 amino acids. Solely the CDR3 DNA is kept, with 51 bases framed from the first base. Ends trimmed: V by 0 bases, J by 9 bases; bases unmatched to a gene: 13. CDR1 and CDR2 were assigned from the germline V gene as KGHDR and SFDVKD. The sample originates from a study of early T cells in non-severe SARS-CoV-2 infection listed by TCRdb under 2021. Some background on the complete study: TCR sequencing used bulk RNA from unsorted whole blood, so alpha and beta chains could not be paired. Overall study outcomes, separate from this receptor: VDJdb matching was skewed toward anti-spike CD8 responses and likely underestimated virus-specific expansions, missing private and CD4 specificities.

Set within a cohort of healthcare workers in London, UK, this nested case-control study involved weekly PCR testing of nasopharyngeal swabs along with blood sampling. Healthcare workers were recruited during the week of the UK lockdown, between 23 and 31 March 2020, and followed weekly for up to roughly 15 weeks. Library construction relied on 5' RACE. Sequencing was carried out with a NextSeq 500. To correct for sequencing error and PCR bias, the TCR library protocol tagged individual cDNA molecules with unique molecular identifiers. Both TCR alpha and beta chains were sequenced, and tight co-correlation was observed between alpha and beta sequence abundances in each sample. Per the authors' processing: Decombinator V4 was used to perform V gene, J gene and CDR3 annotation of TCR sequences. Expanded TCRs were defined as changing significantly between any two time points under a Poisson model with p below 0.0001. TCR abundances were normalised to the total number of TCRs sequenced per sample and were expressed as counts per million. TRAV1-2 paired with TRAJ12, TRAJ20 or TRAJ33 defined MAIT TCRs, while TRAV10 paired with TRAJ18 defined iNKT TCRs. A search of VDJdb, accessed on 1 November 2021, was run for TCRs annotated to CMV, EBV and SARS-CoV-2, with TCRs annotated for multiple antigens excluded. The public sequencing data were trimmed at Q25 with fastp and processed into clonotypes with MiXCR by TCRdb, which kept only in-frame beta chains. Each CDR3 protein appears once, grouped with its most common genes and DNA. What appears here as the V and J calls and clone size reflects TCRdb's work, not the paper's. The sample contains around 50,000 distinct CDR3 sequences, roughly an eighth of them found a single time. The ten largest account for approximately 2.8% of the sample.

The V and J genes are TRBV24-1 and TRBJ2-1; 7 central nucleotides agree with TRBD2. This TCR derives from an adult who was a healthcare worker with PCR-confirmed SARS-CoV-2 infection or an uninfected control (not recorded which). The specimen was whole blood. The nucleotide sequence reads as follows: TGTGCCACCAGTGATTTGACTCAGGGTAGCGGGCGTTCTGAGCAGTTCTTC. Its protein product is CATSDLTQGSGRSEQFF.